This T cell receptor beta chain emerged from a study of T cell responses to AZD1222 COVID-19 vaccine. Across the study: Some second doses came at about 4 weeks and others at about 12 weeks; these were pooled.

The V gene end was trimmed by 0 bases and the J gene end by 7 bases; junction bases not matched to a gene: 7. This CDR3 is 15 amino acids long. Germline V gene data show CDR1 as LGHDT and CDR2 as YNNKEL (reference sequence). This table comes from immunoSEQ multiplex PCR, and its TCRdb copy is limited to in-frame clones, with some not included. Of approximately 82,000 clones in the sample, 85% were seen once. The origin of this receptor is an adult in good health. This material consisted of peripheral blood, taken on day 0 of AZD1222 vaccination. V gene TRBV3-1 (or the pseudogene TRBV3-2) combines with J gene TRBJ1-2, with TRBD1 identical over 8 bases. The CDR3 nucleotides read TGTGCCAGCAGCCAAGAACGGAGCCAGGGGGCTGGCTACACCTTC. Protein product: CASSQERSQGAGYTF.